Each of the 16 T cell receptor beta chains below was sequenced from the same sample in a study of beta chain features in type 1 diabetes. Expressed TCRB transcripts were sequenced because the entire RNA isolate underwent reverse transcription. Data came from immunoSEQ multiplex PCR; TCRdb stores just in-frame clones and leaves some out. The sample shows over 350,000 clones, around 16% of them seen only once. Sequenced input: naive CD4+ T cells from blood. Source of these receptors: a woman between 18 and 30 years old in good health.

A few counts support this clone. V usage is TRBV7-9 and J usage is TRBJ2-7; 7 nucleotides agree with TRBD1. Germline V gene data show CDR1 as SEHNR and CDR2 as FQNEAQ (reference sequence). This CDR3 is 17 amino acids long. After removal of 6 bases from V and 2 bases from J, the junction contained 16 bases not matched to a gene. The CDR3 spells CASSLGQEAWAPYEQYF. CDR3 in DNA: TGTGCCAGCAGTCTCGGACAGGAGGCCTGGGCACCCTACGAGCAGTACTTC.

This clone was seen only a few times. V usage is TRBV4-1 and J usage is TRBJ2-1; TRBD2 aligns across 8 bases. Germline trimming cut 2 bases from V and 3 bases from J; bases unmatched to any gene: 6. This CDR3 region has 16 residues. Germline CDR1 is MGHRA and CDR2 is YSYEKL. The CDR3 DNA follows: TGCGCCAGCAGCCAATCCGGGACTAGAGGCTACAATGAGCAGTTCTTC. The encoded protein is CASSQSGTRGYNEQFF.

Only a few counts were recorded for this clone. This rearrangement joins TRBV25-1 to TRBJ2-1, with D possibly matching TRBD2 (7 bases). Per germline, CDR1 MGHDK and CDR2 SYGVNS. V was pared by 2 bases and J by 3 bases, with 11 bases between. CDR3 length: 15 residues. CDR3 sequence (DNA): TGTGCCAGCAGTGAAGGCGGGGGCCGCTACAATGAGCAGTTCTTC. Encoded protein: CASSEGGGRYNEQFF.

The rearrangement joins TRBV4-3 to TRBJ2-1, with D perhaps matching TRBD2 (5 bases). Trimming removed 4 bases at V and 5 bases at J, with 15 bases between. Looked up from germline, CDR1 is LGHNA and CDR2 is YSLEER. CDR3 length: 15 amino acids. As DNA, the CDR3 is TGCGCCAGCAGCCCTCGGGGAGTGTGGGACAATGAGCAGTTCTTC. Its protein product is CASSPRGVWDNEQFF.

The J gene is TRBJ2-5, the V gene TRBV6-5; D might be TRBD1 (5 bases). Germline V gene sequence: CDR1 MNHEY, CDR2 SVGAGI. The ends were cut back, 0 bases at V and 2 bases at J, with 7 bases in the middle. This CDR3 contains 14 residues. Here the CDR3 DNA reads TGTGCCAGCAGTTACTCGAGGACACAAGAGACCCAGTACTTC. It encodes CASSYSRTQETQYF.

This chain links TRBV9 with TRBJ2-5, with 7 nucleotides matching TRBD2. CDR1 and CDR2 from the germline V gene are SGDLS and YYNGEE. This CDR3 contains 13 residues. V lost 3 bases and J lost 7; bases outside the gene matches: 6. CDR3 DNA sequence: TGTGCCAGCAGCGGCGGACTAGTGGGGACCCAGTACTTC. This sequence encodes CASSGGLVGTQYF.

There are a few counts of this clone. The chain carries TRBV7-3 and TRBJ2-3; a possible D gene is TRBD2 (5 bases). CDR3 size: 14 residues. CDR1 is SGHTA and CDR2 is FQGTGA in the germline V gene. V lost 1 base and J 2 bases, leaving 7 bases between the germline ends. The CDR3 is CASSLMGDTDTQYF. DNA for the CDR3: TGTGCCAGCAGCTTAATGGGAGACACAGATACGCAGTATTTT.

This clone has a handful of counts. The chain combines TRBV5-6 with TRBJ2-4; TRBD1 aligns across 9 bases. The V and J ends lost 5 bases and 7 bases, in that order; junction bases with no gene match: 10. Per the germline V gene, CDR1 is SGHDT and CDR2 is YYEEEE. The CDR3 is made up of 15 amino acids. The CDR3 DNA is TGTGCCAGCAGTCCAACCACCACAGGGGGCAACATTCAGTACTTC. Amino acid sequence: CASSPTTTGGNIQYF.

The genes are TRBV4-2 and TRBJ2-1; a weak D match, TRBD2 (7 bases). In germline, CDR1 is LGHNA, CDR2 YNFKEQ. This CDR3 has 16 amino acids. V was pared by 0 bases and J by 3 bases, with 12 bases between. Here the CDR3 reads CASSQDRGGSYNEQFF. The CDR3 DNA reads TGTGCCAGCAGCCAAGACAGGGGCGGGAGCTACAATGAGCAGTTCTTC.

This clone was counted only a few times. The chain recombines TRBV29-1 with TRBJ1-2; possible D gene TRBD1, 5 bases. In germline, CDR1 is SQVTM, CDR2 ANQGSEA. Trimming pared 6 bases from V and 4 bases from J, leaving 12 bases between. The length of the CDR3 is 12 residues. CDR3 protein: CSVSRDFYGYTF. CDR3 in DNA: TGCAGCGTAAGCAGGGATTTCTATGGCTACACCTTC.

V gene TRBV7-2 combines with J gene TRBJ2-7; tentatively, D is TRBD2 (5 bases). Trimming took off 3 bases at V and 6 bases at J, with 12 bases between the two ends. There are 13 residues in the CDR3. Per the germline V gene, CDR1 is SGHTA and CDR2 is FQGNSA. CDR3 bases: TGTGCCAGCAGCTTCGGGCTGCGGGCCGAGCAGTACTTC. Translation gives CASSFGLRAEQYF.

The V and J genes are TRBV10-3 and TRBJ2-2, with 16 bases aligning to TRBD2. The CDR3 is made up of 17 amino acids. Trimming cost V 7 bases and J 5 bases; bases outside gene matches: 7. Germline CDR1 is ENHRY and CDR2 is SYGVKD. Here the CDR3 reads CAIKRSGLAGGTGELFF. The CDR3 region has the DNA TGTGCCATCAAGAGGTCGGGACTAGCGGGAGGGACCGGGGAGCTGTTTTTT.

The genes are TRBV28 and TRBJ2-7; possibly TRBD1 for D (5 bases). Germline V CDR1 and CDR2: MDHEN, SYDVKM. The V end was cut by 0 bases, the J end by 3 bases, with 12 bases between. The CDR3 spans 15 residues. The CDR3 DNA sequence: TGTGCCAGCAGTTTATGGGCAGGGCCAGGCTACGAGCAGTACTTC. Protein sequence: CASSLWAGPGYEQYF.

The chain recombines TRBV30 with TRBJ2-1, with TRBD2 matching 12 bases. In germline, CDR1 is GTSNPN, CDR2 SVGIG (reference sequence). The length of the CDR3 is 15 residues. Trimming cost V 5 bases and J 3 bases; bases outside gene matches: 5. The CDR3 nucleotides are TGTGCCTGGGTTCCACTAGCGGGAGGCTACAATGAGCAGTTCTTC. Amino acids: CAWVPLAGGYNEQFF.

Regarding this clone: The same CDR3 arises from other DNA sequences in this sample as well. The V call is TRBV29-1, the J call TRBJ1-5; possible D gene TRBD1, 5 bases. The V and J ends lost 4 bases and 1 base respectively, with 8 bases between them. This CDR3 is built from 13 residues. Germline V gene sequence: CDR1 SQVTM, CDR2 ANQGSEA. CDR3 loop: CSVGQGSNQPQHF. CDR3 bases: TGCAGCGTTGGGCAGGGAAGCAATCAGCCCCAGCATTTT.

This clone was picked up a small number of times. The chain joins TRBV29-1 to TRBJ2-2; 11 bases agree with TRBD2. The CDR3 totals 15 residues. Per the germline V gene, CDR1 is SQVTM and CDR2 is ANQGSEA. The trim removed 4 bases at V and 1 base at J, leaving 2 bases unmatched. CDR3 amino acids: CSVGGLAVNTGELFF. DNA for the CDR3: TGCAGCGTTGGGGGACTAGCGGTGAACACCGGGGAGCTGTTTTTT.